Following are 32 T cell receptor beta chains from one sample sequenced in a study of cytomegalovirus exposure and HLA in healthy donors. The study ran its PCR with 60 Vbeta and 13 Jbeta primers. Method: immunoSEQ multiplex PCR; TCRdb's copy keeps in-frame clones and lacks some. The sample comprises approximately 170,000 clones, roughly 88% of which are singletons, and about 1.2% rests with the top ten. Sequences were obtained from PBMCs. These TCRs come from a boy younger than 10 in good health and CMV-seronegative.

V usage is TRBV2 and J usage is TRBJ2-2, with 9 positions matching TRBD2. Looked up from germline, CDR1 is SNHLY and CDR2 is FYNNEI. J was trimmed by 5 bases and V by 4 bases; bases with no gene match: 5. The CDR3 is 15 amino acids. The CDR3 DNA follows: TGTGCCAGCAGTGTATCAAGCGGGGGGACCGGGGAGCTGTTTTTT. It codes for CASSVSSGGTGELFF. Together with reference TRBV2 and TRBJ2-2, the CDR3 gives the full variable domain: EPEVTQTPSHQVTQMGQEVILRCVPISNHLYFYWYRQILGQKVEFLVSFYNNEISEKSEIFDDQFSVERPDGSNFTLKIRSTKLEDSAMYFCASSVSSGGTGELFFGEGSRLTVL.

The chain uses TRBV9 and TRBJ2-5; D is ambiguous. CDR1 is SGDLS and CDR2 is YYNGEE in the germline V gene. The V end was cut by 0 bases, the J end by 2 bases, with 8 bases between. The CDR3 is 14 residues long. The CDR3 DNA follows: TGTGCCAGCAGCGTAGCTCTACAGCAAGAGACCCAGTACTTC. It encodes CASSVALQQETQYF.

This chain connects TRBV30 to TRBJ2-5; TRBD2 is a possible D gene (7 bases). The J call may be wrong; the DNA end is better matched by TRBJ2-7. The CDR3 is 15 amino acids. CDR1 is GTSNPN and CDR2 is SVGIG in the germline V gene (reference sequence). DNA for the CDR3: TGTGCCTGGACCCAAGGGGGAGCGGGGTCCTACGAGCAGTACTTC. This translates into CAWTQGGAGSYEQYF.

In DNA, the CDR3 is TGTGCCAGCAGCGCACAGGGGGCGCGGGGCACCGGGGAGCTGTTTTTT. Translated: CASSAQGARGTGELFF. The chain links TRBV5-5 to TRBJ2-2; TRBD1 matches 9 bases. V gave up 4 bases and J gave up 4 bases; unmatched junction bases: 8. CDR1 SGHKS and CDR2 YYEKEE come from the germline V gene (reference sequence). There are 16 residues in the CDR3.

This clone was found once. CDR3 bases: TGTGCCAGCAGCTCGCTCGGGTCTAGCGGGTACAATGAGCAGTTCTTC. Its protein is CASSSLGSSGYNEQFF. V and J are TRBV7-9 and TRBJ2-1; 8 bases line up with TRBD2. The CDR3 covers 16 residues. From germline, CDR1 is SEHNR and CDR2 FQNEAQ (reference sequence). The J segment lost 4 bases and the V segment lost 4 bases, leaving 9 bases of the junction unmatched.

The V gene is TRBV27, the J gene TRBJ2-7, with 9 positions matching TRBD1. The CDR3 has 14 amino acids. CDR1 is MNHEY, CDR2 SMNVEV, per germline (reference sequence). The junction had 5 bases not matched to a gene; V was cut back by 5 bases and J by 3 bases. CDR3 region: CASSHTGGGYEQYF. The DNA of the CDR3 is TGTGCCAGCAGTCACACAGGGGGCGGCTACGAGCAGTACTTC.

This sequence joins TRBV5-4 and TRBJ2-1, with 7 bases that match TRBD2. J was trimmed by 5 bases and V by 2 bases; bases with no gene match: 7. The CDR3 totals 15 residues. CDR1 and CDR2 (germline): SGHNT, YYREEE (reference sequence). In DNA form, the CDR3 reads TGTGCCAGCAGCTTCAGGACTAGAGGGAACAATGAGCAGTTCTTC. It specifies CASSFRTRGNNEQFF.

This chain links TRBV9 with TRBJ2-3, with unresolved D. The CDR3 runs 13 residues. Between the trimmed V and J ends, which lost 4 bases and 3 bases, there was a span of 9 bases. Germline CDR1 and CDR2: SGDLS and YYNGEE. The CDR3 loop reads CASSPHSTDTQYF. The CDR3 DNA follows: TGTGCCAGCAGCCCCCACAGTACAGATACGCAGTATTTT.

The chain employs TRBV5-1 and TRBJ2-3, with 12 bases identical to TRBD2. In germline, CDR1 is SGHRS, CDR2 YFSETQ. After removal of 2 bases from V and 8 bases from J, the junction contained 6 bases not matched to a gene. The CDR3 length is 15 residues. The CDR3 sequence: CASSFQTSGSATQYF. As DNA, the CDR3 is TGCGCCAGCAGCTTCCAGACTAGCGGGAGTGCTACGCAGTATTTT.

This sequence joins TRBV5-3 and TRBJ2-5; TRBD2 might be the D (6 bases). TRBV5-3 is an ORF, and what it does is uncertain. CDR3 length equals 18 residues. V was cut by 1 base and J by 2 bases, with 21 bases left in between. For the CDR3, the DNA is TGTGCCAGAAGCTTGTTGGGACTCATATCGCCGGAACAAGAGACCCAGTACTTC. It specifies CARSLLGLISPEQETQYF.

The J gene is TRBJ2-5, the V gene TRBV5-1; 9 bases are a match to TRBD1. CDR1 is SGHRS, CDR2 YFSETQ, per germline. Trimming at V came to 4 bases and at J to 4 bases, leaving 8 bases not matched to a gene. This CDR3 has 15 residues. CDR3 DNA sequence: TGCGCCAGCAGCCTCTGGACAGGGGAGGTAGAGACCCAGTACTTC. It yields the protein CASSLWTGEVETQYF.

V usage is TRBV30 and J usage is TRBJ1-1, with D unclear. The CDR3 spans 16 residues. The germline V gene has CDR1 GTSNPN and CDR2 SVGIG (reference sequence). Trimming took off 2 bases at V and 0 bases at J, with 16 bases between the two ends. The CDR3: CAWSHRVYDMNTEAFF. The CDR3 nucleotides are TGTGCCTGGAGTCACAGAGTATACGACATGAACACTGAAGCTTTCTTT.

The V call is TRBV7-9, the J call TRBJ2-7; tentatively, D is TRBD2 (6 bases). CDR3 length equals 16 residues. Trimming pared 1 base from V and 0 bases from J, leaving 13 bases between. From germline, CDR1 is SEHNR and CDR2 FQNEAQ (reference sequence). The DNA of the CDR3 is TGTGCCAGCAGCTTAGTCGGTAGCGGAGCCTCCTACGAGCAGTACTTC. This translates into CASSLVGSGASYEQYF.

CDR3 sequence: CARKSGKGQVRRGLDTEAFF. Here the CDR3 DNA reads TGTGCCAGGAAGTCTGGGAAAGGACAGGTCCGACGGGGGTTAGACACTGAAGCTTTCTTT. The chain links TRBV27 to TRBJ1-1; TRBD1 aligns across 7 bases. CDR3 length: 20 amino acids. The V segment lost 9 bases and the J segment 3 bases; nucleotides outside the gene matches: 28. Germline loops: CDR1 MNHEY, CDR2 SMNVEV (reference sequence).

The chain uses TRBV5-1 and TRBJ2-1; the D gene is possibly TRBD2 (5 bases). Trimming took 4 bases from V and 0 from J, leaving 17 bases between them. Germline V gene sequence: CDR1 SGHRS, CDR2 YFSETQ. CDR3 length: 17 amino acids. CDR3 coding DNA: TGCGCCAGCAGCCCCTCCCAGCGGTTGAGCTCCTACAATGAGCAGTTCTTC. It codes for CASSPSQRLSSYNEQFF.

The chain recombines TRBV6-5 with TRBJ2-5; 11 nucleotides line up with TRBD2. The DNA end favors TRBJ2-7, so the J call may be wrong. The CDR3 runs to 15 residues. Germline loops: CDR1 MNHEY, CDR2 SVGAGI. CDR3 sequence reads: CASSYGTSGTYEQYF. The CDR3 DNA reads as TGTGCCAGCAGTTACGGGACTAGCGGAACCTACGAGCAGTACTTC.

This sequence joins TRBV6-5 and TRBJ2-7; TRBD1 matches 8 bases. The CDR3 extends over 16 amino acids. V gave up 3 bases and J gave up 1 base; unmatched junction bases: 8. Germline CDR1 reads MNHEY; CDR2 reads SVGAGI. The CDR3 region is CASSYNQGAGSYEQYV. The CDR3 DNA reads as TGTGCCAGCAGTTATAATCAGGGGGCAGGATCCTACGAGCAGTACGTC.

The chain uses TRBV11-1 and TRBJ2-7; TRBD1 matches at 9 bases. The junction had 1 base not matched to a gene; V was cut back by 3 bases and J by 4 bases. This CDR3 comprises 13 residues. CDR1 and CDR2 from the germline V gene are SGHAT and FQDESV (reference sequence). This CDR3 is CASSFDRGYEQYF. The DNA for the CDR3 is TGTGCCAGCAGCTTCGACAGGGGGTACGAGCAGTACTTC.

The chain links TRBV19 to TRBJ1-3, with D tentatively TRBD1 (5 bases). CDR3 size: 15 residues. In germline, CDR1 is LNHDA, CDR2 SQIVND (reference sequence). Trimming took off 3 bases at V and 4 bases at J, with 13 bases between the two ends. CDR3 sequence (DNA): TGTGCCAGTAGTATTTCTGCCAGGGCCGGAAACACCATATATTTT. Its translation is CASSISARAGNTIYF. Looking up the rest from reference TRBV19 and TRBJ1-3 gives the full variable domain: DGGITQSPKYLFRKEGQNVTLSCEQNLNHDAMYWYRQDPGQGLRLIYYSQIVNDFQKGDIAEGYSVSREKKESFPLTVTSAQKNPTAFYLCASSISARAGNTIYFGEGSWLTVV.

The chain joins TRBV11-2 to TRBJ1-4; 11 bases match TRBD1. V dropped 1 base and J dropped 2; count of bases not matched to a gene: 6. The CDR3 sequence is 18 residues long. In germline, CDR1 is SGHAT, CDR2 FQNNGV. This CDR3 reads CASSLGGQGERTNEKLFF. The CDR3, as DNA: TGTGCCAGCAGCTTAGGGGGACAGGGGGAGAGGACTAATGAAAAACTGTTTTTT.

The chain joins TRBV18 to TRBJ2-7, with a possible D match to TRBD2 (5 bases). Trimming pared 3 bases from V and 3 bases from J, leaving 9 bases between. The CDR3 consists of 13 residues. Germline CDR1 reads KGHSH; CDR2 reads LQKENI. The CDR3 DNA reads TGTGCCAGCTCACCCTCGGGGAGCTACGAGCAGTACTTC. As protein: CASSPSGSYEQYF.

The V and J genes are TRBV5-4 and TRBJ2-1, with TRBD1 as a possible D gene (5 bases). CDR3 length: 14 amino acids. Germline V gene sequence: CDR1 SGHNT, CDR2 YYREEE (reference sequence). V was trimmed by 5 bases and J by 4 bases, leaving 13 bases between them. The CDR3: CASRVQGIYNEQFF. The DNA for the CDR3 is TGTGCCAGCAGAGTCCAGGGCATTTACAATGAGCAGTTCTTC.

The V call is TRBV6-5, the J call TRBJ2-2; 9 positions agree with TRBD1. V trimming: 5 bases; J trimming: 9 bases; junction bases outside the gene matches: 7. CDR3 length: 14 amino acids. Per the germline V gene, CDR1 is MNHEY and CDR2 is SVGAGI. The CDR3 coding sequence is TGTGCCAGCAGTACAGGGGGCGTAAGCCGGGAGCTGTTTTTT. Translating gives CASSTGGVSRELFF.

The chain couples TRBV7-2 to TRBJ1-3; TRBD1 matches at 7 bases. The length of the CDR3 is 17 residues. With 1 base clipped from V and 4 bases from J, the junction kept 10 bases outside the gene matches. Per germline, CDR1 SGHTA and CDR2 FQGNSA. The DNA of the CDR3 is TGTGCCAGCAGCTTAGGCGGAGGGGGCTATTCAGGAAACACCATATATTTT. Translation: CASSLGGGGYSGNTIYF.

CDR3 sequence: CASSLMTGNTGELFF. The DNA of the CDR3 is TGTGCCAGCAGCCTCATGACAGGGAACACCGGGGAGCTGTTTTTT. This chain links TRBV11-2 with TRBJ2-2, with D possibly matching TRBD1 (6 bases). CDR1 and CDR2 from the germline V gene are SGHAT and FQNNGV. CDR3 size: 15 residues. Trimming took 5 bases from V and 1 from J, leaving 11 bases between them. The full variable domain, completed using reference TRBV11-2 and TRBJ2-2, is EAGVAQSPRYKIIEKRQSVAFWCNPISGHATLYWYQQILGQGPKLLIQFQNNGVVDDSQLPKDRFSAERLKGVDSTLKIQPAKLEDSAVYLCASSLMTGNTGELFFGEGSRLTVL.

This chain uses TRBV5-1 with TRBJ1-4, with TRBD1 matching over 8 bases. The CDR3 is 15 residues long. V dropped 0 bases and J dropped 8; count of bases not matched to a gene: 6. CDR1 is SGHRS and CDR2 is YFSETQ in the germline V gene. CDR3: CASSLGTGTGEKLFF. The DNA for the CDR3 is TGCGCCAGCAGCTTGGGGACAGGGACCGGAGAAAAACTGTTTTTT.

The chain uses TRBV4-1 and TRBJ2-5, with TRBD2 as a possible D gene (5 bases). The ends were cut back, 3 bases at V and 7 bases at J, with 21 bases in the middle. Per the germline V gene, CDR1 is MGHRA and CDR2 is YSYEKL. The CDR3 covers 16 residues. The CDR3 loop reads CASSQPFWALRGTQYF. CDR3 nucleotide sequence: TGCGCCAGCAGCCAGCCCTTTTGGGCCCTCCGGGGGACCCAGTACTTC.

CDR3 region: CATSSTRGDTQYF. The CDR3 DNA reads as TGTGCCACCAGCAGTACCAGGGGAGATACGCAGTATTTT. This chain joins TRBV15 and TRBJ2-3; D may be TRBD1 (6 bases). The CDR3 is made up of 13 amino acids. Between the trimmed V and J ends, which lost 3 bases and 5 bases, there was a span of 9 bases. CDR1 LNHNV and CDR2 YYDKDF come from the germline V gene (reference sequence).

The rearrangement joins TRBV5-6 to TRBJ2-7; 7 nucleotides line up with TRBD1. Germline-derived CDR1 and CDR2 are SGHDT and YYEEEE. The CDR3 covers 14 residues. Losses at the gene ends were 2 bases for V and 7 bases for J; bases not matched to a gene: 9. CDR3 amino acids: CASSFGTERYEQYV. CDR3 nucleotides: TGTGCCAGCAGCTTCGGGACAGAAAGGTATGAGCAGTACGTC.

The chain uses TRBV5-6 and TRBJ2-2; the D is unclear. There are 15 residues in the CDR3. Trimming cost V 0 bases and J 2 bases, with 8 bases left between them. Germline V lookup: CDR1 SGHDT, CDR2 YYEEEE. The CDR3 coding sequence is TGTGCCAGCAGCTTGGGGCCAGTAAACACCGGGGAGCTGTTTTTT. It codes for CASSLGPVNTGELFF.

This chain connects TRBV5-1 to TRBJ1-2; 7 nucleotides agree with TRBD1. This CDR3 is built from 15 residues. Germline values: CDR1 SGHRS, CDR2 YFSETQ. Trimming removed 4 bases from V and 0 bases from J; junction bases left unmatched: 6. The CDR3, as DNA: TGCGCCAGCAGCGCCGGGACAGATACTAACTATGGCTACACCTTC. This codes for CASSAGTDTNYGYTF.

The chain combines TRBV7-8 with TRBJ1-1; 9 bases line up with TRBD1. CDR1 and CDR2 (germline): SGHVS, FQNEAQ. J lost 7 bases, V lost 2 bases, and 11 bases had no gene match. The CDR3 is 16 amino acids. In DNA, the CDR3 is TGTGCCAGCAGCTTAACACAGGGGGCCATGGGCGTTGAAGCTTTCTTT. This gives the protein CASSLTQGAMGVEAFF.